The clone carrying this T cell receptor beta chain was seen just once. A junction boundary mismatches the germline segment, possibly from a read error. The data were obtained in a study of tumor-infiltrating lymphocytes in primary liver carcinoma. Each 20-30 mg portion of unsorted bulk tissue served as the source for co-extraction of RNA and DNA. From 500 ng of total RNA, TCR beta-specific cDNA was reverse-transcribed using a constant-region primer. It was through three nested multiplex PCR rounds of slightly modified ARM-PCR that TCR beta libraries arose. The first two PCR rounds used TRBV1-TRBV30 forward primers with a C-beta reverse primer, around 10 cycles each. Using its own MiXCR run on the multiplex PCR reads, TCRdb lists one record per CDR3 protein. The repertoire consists of roughly 22,000 distinct CDR3 sequences, with 80% occurring once and the leading ten covering less than 40%. Germline loops: CDR1 LGHNA, CDR2 YSLEER. This CDR3 is built from 16 residues.

Sequences were obtained from liver tumor tissue from sampling region 2. Subset described: tumor region T2, inferior pole. The genes are TRBV4-3 and TRBJ2-1; D ambiguous. The receptor was isolated from a woman in her 30s with primary liver carcinoma and hepatitis B virus infection. CDR3 coding DNA: TGCGCCAGCAGCCATGATGCAGGAAGCCCCTACGATGAGCAGCTCTTC. This sequence encodes CASSHDAGSPYDEQLF.